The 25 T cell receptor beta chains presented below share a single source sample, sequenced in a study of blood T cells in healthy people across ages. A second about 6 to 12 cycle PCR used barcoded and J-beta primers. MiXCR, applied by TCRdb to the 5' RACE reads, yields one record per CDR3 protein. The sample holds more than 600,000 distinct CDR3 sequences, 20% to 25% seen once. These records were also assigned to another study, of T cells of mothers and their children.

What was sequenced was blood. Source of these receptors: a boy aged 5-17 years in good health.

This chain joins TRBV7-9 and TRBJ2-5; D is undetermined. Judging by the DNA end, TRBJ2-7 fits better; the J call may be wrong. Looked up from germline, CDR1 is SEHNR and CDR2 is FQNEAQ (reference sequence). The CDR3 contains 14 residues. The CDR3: CASSLVRLNYEQYF. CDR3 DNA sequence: TGTGCCAGCAGCTTAGTGCGCCTAAACTACGAGCAGTACTTC.

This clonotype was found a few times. The CDR3 loop is CASSLALITDTQYF. CDR3 sequence (DNA): TGTGCCAGCAGCTTAGCGCTAATCACAGATACGCAGTATTTT. The chain recombines TRBV7-2 with TRBJ2-3; D unresolved. V was trimmed by 0 bases and J by 2 bases, leaving 6 bases between them. From germline, CDR1 is SGHTA and CDR2 FQGNSA. The CDR3 is 14 amino acids.

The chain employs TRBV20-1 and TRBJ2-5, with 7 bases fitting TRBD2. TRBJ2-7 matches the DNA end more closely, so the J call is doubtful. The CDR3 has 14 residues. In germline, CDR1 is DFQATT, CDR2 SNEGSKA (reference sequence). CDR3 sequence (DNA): TGCAGTGCTAGGAGCGGGATTACGAACTACGAGCAGTACTTC. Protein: CSARSGITNYEQYF.

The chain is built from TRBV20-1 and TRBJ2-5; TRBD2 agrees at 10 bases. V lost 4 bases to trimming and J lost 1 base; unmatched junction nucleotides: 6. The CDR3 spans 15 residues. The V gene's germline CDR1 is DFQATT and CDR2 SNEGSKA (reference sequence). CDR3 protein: CSATRLAGSQETQYF. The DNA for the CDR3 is TGCAGTGCTACTAGACTAGCGGGCAGCCAAGAGACCCAGTACTTC.

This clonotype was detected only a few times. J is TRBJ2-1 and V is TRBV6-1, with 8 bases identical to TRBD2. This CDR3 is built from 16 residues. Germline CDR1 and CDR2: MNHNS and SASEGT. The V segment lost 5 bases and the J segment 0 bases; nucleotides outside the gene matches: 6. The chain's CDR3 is CASSRRGTSSYNEQFF. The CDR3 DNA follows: TGTGCCAGCAGTCGACGTGGGACTAGCTCCTACAATGAGCAGTTCTTC.

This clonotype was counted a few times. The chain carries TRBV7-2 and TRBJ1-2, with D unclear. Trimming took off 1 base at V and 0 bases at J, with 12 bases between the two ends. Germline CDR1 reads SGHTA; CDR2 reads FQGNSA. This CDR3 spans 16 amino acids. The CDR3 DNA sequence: TGTGCCAGCAGCTTAGTATTTGGGCTTACTAACTATGGCTACACCTTC. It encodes CASSLVFGLTNYGYTF.

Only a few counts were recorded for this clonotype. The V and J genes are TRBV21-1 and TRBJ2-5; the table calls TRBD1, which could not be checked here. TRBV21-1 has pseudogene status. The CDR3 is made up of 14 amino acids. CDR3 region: CASSGQAYQETQYF. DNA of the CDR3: TGTGCCAGCTCTGGACAGGCCTACCAAGAGACCCAGTACTTC.

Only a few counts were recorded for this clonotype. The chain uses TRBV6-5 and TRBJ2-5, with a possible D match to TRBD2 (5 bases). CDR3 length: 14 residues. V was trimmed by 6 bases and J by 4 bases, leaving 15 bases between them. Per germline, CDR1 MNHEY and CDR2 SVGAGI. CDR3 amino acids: CASSPQRMGETQYF. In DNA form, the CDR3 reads TGTGCCAGCAGCCCCCAGCGGATGGGAGAGACCCAGTACTTC.

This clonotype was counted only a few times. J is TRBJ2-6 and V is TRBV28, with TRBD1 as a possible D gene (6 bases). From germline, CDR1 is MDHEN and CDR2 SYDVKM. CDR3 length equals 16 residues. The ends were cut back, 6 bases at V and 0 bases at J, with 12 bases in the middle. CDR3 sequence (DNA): TGTGCCAGCAGGGGGGCGTGGATCTCTGGGGCCAACGTCCTGACTTTC. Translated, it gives CASRGAWISGANVLTF.

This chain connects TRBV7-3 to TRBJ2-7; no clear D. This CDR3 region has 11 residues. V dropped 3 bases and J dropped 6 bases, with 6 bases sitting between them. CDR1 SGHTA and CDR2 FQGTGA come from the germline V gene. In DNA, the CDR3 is TGTGCCAGCAGCTTCGAATGCGAGCAGTACTTC. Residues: CASSFECEQYF. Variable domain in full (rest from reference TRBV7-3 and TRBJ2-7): GAGVSQTPSNKVTEKGKYVELRCDPISGHTALYWYRQSLGQGPEFLIYFQGTGAADDSGLPNDRFFAVRPEGSVSTLKIQRTERGDSAVYLCASSFECEQYFGPGTRLTVT.

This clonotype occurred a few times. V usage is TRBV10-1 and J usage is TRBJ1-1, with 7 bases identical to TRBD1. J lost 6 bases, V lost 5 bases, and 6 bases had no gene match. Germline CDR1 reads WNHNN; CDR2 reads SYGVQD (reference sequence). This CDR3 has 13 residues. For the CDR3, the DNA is TGCGCCAGCAGTCCCGACAGGGTCGCTGAAGCTTTCTTT. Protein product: CASSPDRVAEAFF.

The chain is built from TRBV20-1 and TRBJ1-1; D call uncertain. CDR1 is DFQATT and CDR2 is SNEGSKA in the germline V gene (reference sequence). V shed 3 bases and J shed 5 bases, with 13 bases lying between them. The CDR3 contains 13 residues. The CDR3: CSARVVGRTEAFF. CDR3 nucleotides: TGCAGTGCTAGGGTGGTAGGTAGAACTGAAGCTTTCTTT.

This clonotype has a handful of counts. CDR3 amino acids: CASFLAGSYNEQFF. The CDR3 DNA follows: TGTGCCAGCTTTCTAGCGGGATCCTACAATGAGCAGTTCTTC. This rearrangement joins TRBV28 to TRBJ2-1; TRBD2 agrees at 9 bases. V shed 8 bases and J 1 base; nucleotides not matched to a gene: 3. In germline, CDR1 is MDHEN, CDR2 SYDVKM. This CDR3 has 14 amino acids.

CDR3 nucleotide sequence: TGTGCCAGCAGACTCCAGGGTCCGGGCTACGAGCAGTACTTC. Amino acid sequence: CASRLQGPGYEQYF. This rearrangement joins TRBV27 to TRBJ2-7; the D gene is possibly TRBD1 (5 bases). The germline V gene encodes CDR1 MNHEY and CDR2 SMNVEV (reference sequence). Between the trimmed V and J ends, which lost 6 bases and 3 bases, there was a span of 15 bases. The CDR3 sequence is 14 residues long.

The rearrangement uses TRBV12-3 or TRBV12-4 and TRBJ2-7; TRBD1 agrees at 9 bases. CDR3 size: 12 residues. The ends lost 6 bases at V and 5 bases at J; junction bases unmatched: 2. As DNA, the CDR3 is TGTGCCAGCAGCAGACAGGGGGACGAGCAGTACTTC. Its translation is CASSRQGDEQYF.

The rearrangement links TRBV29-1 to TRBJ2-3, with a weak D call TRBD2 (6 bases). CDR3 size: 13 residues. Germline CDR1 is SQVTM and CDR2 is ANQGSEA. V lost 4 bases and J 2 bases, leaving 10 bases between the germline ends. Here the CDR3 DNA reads TGCAGCGTTGGGGGACTGCACACAGATACGCAGTATTTT. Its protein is CSVGGLHTDTQYF.

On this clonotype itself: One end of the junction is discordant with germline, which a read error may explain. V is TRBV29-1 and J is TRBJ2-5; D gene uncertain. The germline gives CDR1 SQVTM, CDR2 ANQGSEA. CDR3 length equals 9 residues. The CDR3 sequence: CSVDDEQSF. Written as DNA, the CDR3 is TGCAGCGTTGATGATGAGCAGTCCTTC.

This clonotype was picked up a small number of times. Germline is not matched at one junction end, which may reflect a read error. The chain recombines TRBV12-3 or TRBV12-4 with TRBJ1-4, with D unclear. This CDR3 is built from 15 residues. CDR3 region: CASSFEDSRLEKLFF. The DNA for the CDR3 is TGCGCCAGCAGTTTTGAGGATTCGCGACTCGAAAAACTGTTTTTT.

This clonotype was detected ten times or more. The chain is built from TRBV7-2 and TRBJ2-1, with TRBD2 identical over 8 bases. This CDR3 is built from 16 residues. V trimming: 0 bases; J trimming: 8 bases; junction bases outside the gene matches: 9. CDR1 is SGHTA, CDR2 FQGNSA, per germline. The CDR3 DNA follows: TGTGCCAGCAGCTTAGCGCTTTTGCGGGAGGTCGATGAGCAGTTCTTC. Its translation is CASSLALLREVDEQFF.

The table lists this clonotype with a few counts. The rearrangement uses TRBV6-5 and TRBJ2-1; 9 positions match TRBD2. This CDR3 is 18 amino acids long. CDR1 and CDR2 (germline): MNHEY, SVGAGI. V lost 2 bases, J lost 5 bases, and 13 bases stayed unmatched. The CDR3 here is CASSYGLASRVGHNEQFF. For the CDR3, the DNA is TGTGCCAGCAGTTACGGACTAGCGTCAAGAGTCGGGCACAATGAGCAGTTCTTC.

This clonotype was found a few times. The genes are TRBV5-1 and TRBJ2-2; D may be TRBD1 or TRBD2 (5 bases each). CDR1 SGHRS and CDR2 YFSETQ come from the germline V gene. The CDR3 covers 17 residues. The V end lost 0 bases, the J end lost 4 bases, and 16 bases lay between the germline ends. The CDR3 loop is CASSLGQGLRGTGELFF. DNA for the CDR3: TGCGCCAGCAGCTTGGGCCAGGGCTTGAGGGGCACCGGGGAGCTGTTTTTT.

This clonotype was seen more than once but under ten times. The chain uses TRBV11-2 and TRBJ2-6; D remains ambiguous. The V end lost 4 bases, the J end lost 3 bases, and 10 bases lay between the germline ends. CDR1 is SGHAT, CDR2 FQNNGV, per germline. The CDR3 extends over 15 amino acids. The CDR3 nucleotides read TGTGCCAGCAGCTCCTTAGGCTATGGGGCCAACGTCCTGACTTTC. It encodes CASSSLGYGANVLTF.

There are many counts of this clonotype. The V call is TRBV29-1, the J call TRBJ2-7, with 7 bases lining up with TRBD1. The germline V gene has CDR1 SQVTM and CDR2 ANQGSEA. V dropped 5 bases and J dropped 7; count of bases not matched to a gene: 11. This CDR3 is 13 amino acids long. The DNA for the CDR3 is TGCAGCGTTACAGCGACAGGGACGGGGGAGCAGTACTTC. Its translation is CSVTATGTGEQYF.

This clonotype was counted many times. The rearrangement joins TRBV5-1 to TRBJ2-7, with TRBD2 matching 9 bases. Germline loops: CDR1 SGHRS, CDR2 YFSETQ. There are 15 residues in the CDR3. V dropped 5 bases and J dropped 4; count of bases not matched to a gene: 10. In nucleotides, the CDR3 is TGCGCCAGCAGACCTACTAGCGGGCTAGATTACGAGCAGTACTTC. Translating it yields CASRPTSGLDYEQYF.

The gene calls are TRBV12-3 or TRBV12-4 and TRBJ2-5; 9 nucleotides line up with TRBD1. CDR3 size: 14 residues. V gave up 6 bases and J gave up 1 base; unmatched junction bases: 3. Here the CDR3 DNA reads TGTGCCAGCAGGGACAGGGGCGGCCAAGAGACCCAGTACTTC. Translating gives CASRDRGGQETQYF.